This entry lists 26 T cell receptor beta chains sequenced from one sample in a study of cytomegalovirus exposure and HLA in healthy donors. The PCR used 60 Vbeta and 13 Jbeta primers. Sequenced by immunoSEQ multiplex PCR; TCRdb stores in-frame clones only, minus some. Here the sample table reports tens of thousands of clones. The sample was PBMCs. Receptors originate from a man in his fifties in good health and CMV-seropositive.

This chain uses TRBV25-1 with TRBJ2-1; 14 bases map to TRBD2. The V gene's germline CDR1 is MGHDK and CDR2 SYGVNS. Unmatched junction bases numbered 11, after V lost 3 bases and J lost 7 bases. The CDR3 is 18 amino acids. The CDR3 DNA follows: TGTGCCAGCAGTGAGAAAGGTGGGACTAGCGGGGGATCGAATGAGCAGTTCTTC. Translation: CASSEKGGTSGGSNEQFF.

V is TRBV28 and J is TRBJ2-5; the match to TRBD1 covers 7 bases. Looked up from germline, CDR1 is MDHEN and CDR2 is SYDVKM. V was pared by 6 bases and J by 3 bases, with 10 bases of the junction left unmatched. CDR3 length equals 15 residues. The DNA of the CDR3 is TGTGCCAGCAGCTCCCCGGGACAGCTAAAAGAGACCCAGTACTTC. Translated, it gives CASSSPGQLKETQYF.

The chain recombines TRBV15 with TRBJ2-5; 11 nucleotides match TRBD2. Germline V gives CDR1 LNHNV, CDR2 YYDKDF (reference sequence). J gave up 2 bases and V 3 bases, and 14 bases lay outside the gene matches. This CDR3 is 19 amino acids long. CDR3 nucleotides: TGTGCCACCAGCAGTGAATCCGGGACTAGCGGAGATGTACAAGAGACCCAGTACTTC. It translates to CATSSESGTSGDVQETQYF.

V gene TRBV18 combines with J gene TRBJ1-5; D unclear. Germline lookup yields CDR1 KGHSH and CDR2 LQKENI. CDR3 length equals 12 residues. The ends were cut back, 6 bases at V and 11 bases at J, with 14 bases in the middle. CDR3 in amino acids: CASSAAGEAQHF. CDR3 bases: TGTGCCAGCTCCGCTGCCGGGGAGGCCCAGCATTTT.

V gene TRBV30 combines with J gene TRBJ2-7, with D unclear. Trimming left V 4 bases short and J 4 bases short, with 11 bases between. This CDR3 is built from 12 residues. Germline V gene data show CDR1 as GTSNPN and CDR2 as SVGIG (reference sequence). The DNA of the CDR3 is TGTGCCTGGAACCTGGGCAAATACGAGCAGTACTTC. Translating gives CAWNLGKYEQYF.

The chain joins TRBV2 to TRBJ2-7; TRBD2 agrees at 8 bases. The CDR3 sequence is 15 residues long. Germline V CDR1 and CDR2: SNHLY, FYNNEI. V lost 1 base, J lost 1 base, and 3 bases stayed unmatched. The CDR3 sequence: CASSEGSSGSYEQYF. The CDR3 nucleotides read TGTGCCAGCAGTGAAGGGTCTAGCGGGTCCTACGAGCAGTACTTC.

V and J are TRBV7-8 and TRBJ2-7; TRBD2 matches at 14 bases. The CDR3 has 17 amino acids. J gave up 3 bases and V 5 bases, and 9 bases lay outside the gene matches. In germline, CDR1 is SGHVS, CDR2 FQNEAQ. In nucleotides, the CDR3 is TGTGCCAGCAGCAGAGGACTAGCGGGGGGCCAATTCTACGAGCAGTACTTC. Amino acids: CASSRGLAGGQFYEQYF.

Concerning this clone itself: Other DNA sequences within the sample encode an identical CDR3. V usage is TRBV7-3 and J usage is TRBJ1-1; no firm D call. The CDR3 length is 13 residues. Per the germline V gene, CDR1 is SGHTA and CDR2 is FQGTGA. V was clipped by 0 bases and J by 3 bases, with 5 bases between them. The CDR3, as DNA: TGTGCCAGCAGCTTAACAGGAGACACTGAAGCTTTCTTT. Amino acid sequence: CASSLTGDTEAFF.

V is TRBV28 and J is TRBJ2-7; 10 bases agree with TRBD2. The germline CDR1 and CDR2 sequences are MDHEN and SYDVKM. The CDR3 is 14 residues long. Trimming removed 8 bases from V and 3 bases from J; junction bases left unmatched: 7. CDR3 region: CASVGTSEFYEQYF. The DNA of the CDR3 is TGTGCCAGCGTAGGGACTAGCGAGTTCTACGAGCAGTACTTC.

This chain joins TRBV11-2 and TRBJ1-1, with D unresolved. The V gene lost 5 bases and the J gene lost 4 bases, with 11 bases spanning the gap. The CDR3 extends over 13 amino acids. Germline-derived CDR1 and CDR2 are SGHAT and FQNNGV. DNA for the CDR3: TGTGCCAGCAGCCCCGGGGTGATCACTGAAGCTTTCTTT. Translation: CASSPGVITEAFF.

The chain combines TRBV30 with TRBJ2-7; 8 bases agree with TRBD1. Germline V lookup: CDR1 GTSNPN, CDR2 SVGIG (reference sequence). The CDR3 length is 12 residues. V shed 3 bases, J shed 2 bases, and the junction held 0 bases outside the gene matches. Here the CDR3 reads CAWRTGAYEQYF. CDR3 DNA sequence: TGTGCCTGGAGGACAGGGGCCTACGAGCAGTACTTC.

The chain is built from TRBV7-6 and TRBJ2-7; 11 bases fit TRBD2. The CDR3 runs to 14 residues. The V and J ends lost 5 bases and 3 bases, in that order; junction bases with no gene match: 3. CDR1 and CDR2 (germline): SGHVS, FNYEAQ. The CDR3 spells CASSVLAGDYEQYF. The CDR3 DNA is TGTGCCAGCAGCGTACTAGCGGGAGACTACGAGCAGTACTTC.

The genes are TRBV18 and TRBJ1-5, with 9 bases lining up with TRBD1. Per the germline V gene, CDR1 is KGHSH and CDR2 is LQKENI. The CDR3 has 17 amino acids. With V trimmed by 6 bases and J by 5 bases, 14 bases remained unmatched. The CDR3 is CASSTGAGTGNDQPQHF. CDR3 bases: TGTGCCAGCTCCACCGGCGCCGGGACAGGGAACGATCAGCCCCAGCATTTT.

The chain links TRBV19 to TRBJ1-2, with no clear D. Trimming stripped 7 bases from V and 12 bases from J, with 15 bases between. This CDR3 contains 11 residues. Germline lookup yields CDR1 LNHDA and CDR2 SQIVND (reference sequence). The CDR3 protein is CASTPLWANTF. The CDR3, as DNA: TGTGCCAGTACCCCTTTATGGGCCAACACCTTC.

This chain uses TRBV5-1 with TRBJ2-1; the match to TRBD2 covers 7 bases. Germline values: CDR1 SGHRS, CDR2 YFSETQ. With V trimmed by 3 bases and J by 6 bases, 12 bases remained unmatched. The CDR3 consists of 16 residues. CDR3 sequence reads: CASSWAKGGPRNEQFF. CDR3 nucleotide sequence: TGCGCCAGCAGCTGGGCGAAGGGAGGGCCCCGCAATGAGCAGTTCTTC.

This chain joins TRBV5-1 and TRBJ1-1; no reliable D call. Trimming left V 0 bases short and J 1 base short, with 10 bases between. Germline lookup yields CDR1 SGHRS and CDR2 YFSETQ. The CDR3 is 15 amino acids. CDR3 coding DNA: TGCGCCAGCAGCTTGGACGGTCGGGGGAACACTGAAGCTTTCTTT. Amino acids: CASSLDGRGNTEAFF.

The chain links TRBV5-1 to TRBJ1-2, with a tentative D call TRBD1 (5 bases). Germline V gene lookup returns CDR1 SGHRS and CDR2 YFSETQ. The length of the CDR3 is 14 residues. Trimming removed 2 bases at V and 0 bases at J, with 8 bases between. The CDR3 is CASSFDRTNYGYTF. The CDR3 DNA sequence: TGCGCCAGCAGCTTTGACAGAACTAACTATGGCTACACCTTC.

The CDR3 is CASSWGQGANQPQHF. The CDR3 DNA reads TGTGCCAGCAGCTGGGGACAGGGGGCCAATCAGCCCCAGCATTTT. This sequence joins TRBV5-5 and TRBJ1-5; 12 nucleotides align to TRBD1. CDR1 is SGHKS and CDR2 is YYEKEE in the germline V gene (reference sequence). J was trimmed by 3 bases and V by 3 bases; bases with no gene match: 1. This CDR3 region has 15 residues.

The chain has TRBV28 and TRBJ2-1; unclear D gene. Germline values: CDR1 MDHEN, CDR2 SYDVKM. This CDR3 contains 12 residues. V was cut by 7 bases and J by 3 bases, with 7 bases left in between. The CDR3 reads CASTPSYNEQFF. The CDR3 DNA reads as TGTGCCAGCACGCCTAGCTACAATGAGCAGTTCTTC.

The V call is TRBV27, the J call TRBJ1-2, with TRBD1 as a possible D gene (6 bases). With 1 base removed from V and 0 bases from J, the gap between germline ends came to 12 bases. The germline V gene encodes CDR1 MNHEY and CDR2 SMNVEV (reference sequence). The CDR3 runs 16 residues. The DNA of the CDR3 is TGTGCCAGCAGTTTATTACAGGGCCAAGCTAACTATGGCTACACCTTC. Amino acid sequence: CASSLLQGQANYGYTF.

The chain employs TRBV30 and TRBJ1-2; the match to TRBD1 covers 7 bases. This CDR3 region has 12 residues. Germline assignment: CDR1 GTSNPN and CDR2 SVGIG (reference sequence). The J segment lost 4 bases and the V segment lost 7 bases, leaving 6 bases of the junction unmatched. The CDR3 DNA reads TGTGCCTACGATACAGGGGTCTATGGCTACACCTTC. This translates into CAYDTGVYGYTF.

The V and J genes are TRBV19 and TRBJ1-3; TRBD1 is a possible D gene (5 bases). CDR1 is LNHDA, CDR2 SQIVND, per germline (reference sequence). V gave up 3 bases and J gave up 0 bases, with 15 bases separating them. The CDR3 is 17 residues long. This CDR3 reads CASSIPFQGNSGNTIYF. CDR3 nucleotide sequence: TGTGCCAGTAGTATTCCTTTCCAGGGTAACTCTGGAAACACCATATATTTT.

On this clone itself: The junction and the germline gene differ at one end; a read error may be behind it. The J gene is TRBJ2-1, the V gene TRBV5-6, with D perhaps TRBD1 (6 bases). The CDR3 covers 17 residues. Germline values: CDR1 SGHDT, CDR2 YYEEEE. In DNA, the CDR3 is TGTGCCAGCAGCTTCCTGGGGGCAATAAGCTCCGACAATGAGCAGTTCTTC. Translated: CASSFLGAISSDNEQFF.

V is TRBV4-1 and J is TRBJ2-5, with 11 bases fitting TRBD2. Germline V CDR1 and CDR2: MGHRA, YSYEKL. The CDR3 is 19 residues long. J gave up 5 bases and V 0 bases, and 14 bases lay outside the gene matches. The CDR3 sequence is CASSQDRGVAGGPEETQYF. The CDR3 DNA follows: TGCGCCAGCAGCCAAGATCGGGGAGTAGCGGGGGGGCCGGAGGAGACCCAGTACTTC.

The V call is TRBV4-3, the J call TRBJ1-2; tentative D call: TRBD1 (5 bases). Trimming removed 1 base from V and 2 bases from J, with 11 bases in between. CDR1 is LGHNA, CDR2 YSLEER, per germline. The CDR3 extends over 15 amino acids. CDR3 protein: CASSQGTQGNYGYTF. The CDR3 DNA is TGCGCCAGCAGCCAAGGGACGCAGGGAAACTATGGCTACACCTTC.

The chain carries TRBV2 and TRBJ1-1; TRBD1 agrees at 7 bases. From germline, CDR1 is SNHLY and CDR2 FYNNEI. The CDR3 covers 13 residues. J was trimmed by 6 bases and V by 5 bases; bases with no gene match: 6. CDR3 region: CASSRRQGAEAFF. As DNA, the CDR3 is TGTGCCAGCAGTCGTCGACAGGGTGCTGAAGCTTTCTTT.